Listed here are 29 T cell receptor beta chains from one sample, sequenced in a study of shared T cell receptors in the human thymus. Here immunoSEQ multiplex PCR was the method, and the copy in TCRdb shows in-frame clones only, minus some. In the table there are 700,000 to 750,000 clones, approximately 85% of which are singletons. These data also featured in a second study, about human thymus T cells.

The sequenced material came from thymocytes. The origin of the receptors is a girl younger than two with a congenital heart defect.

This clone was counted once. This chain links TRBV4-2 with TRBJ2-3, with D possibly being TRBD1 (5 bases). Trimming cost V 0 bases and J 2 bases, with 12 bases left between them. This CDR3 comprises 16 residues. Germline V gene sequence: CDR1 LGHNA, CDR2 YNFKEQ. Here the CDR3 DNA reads TGTGCCAGCAGCCAAGAATCCACGGACACCACAGATACGCAGTATTTT. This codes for CASSQESTDTTDTQYF.

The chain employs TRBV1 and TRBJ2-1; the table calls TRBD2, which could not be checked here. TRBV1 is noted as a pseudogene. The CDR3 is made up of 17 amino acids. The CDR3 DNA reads TGCACCAGCAGCCAAGATCGGTGGCTAGCGGGGGAAAATGAGCAGTTCTTC. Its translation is CTSSQDRWLAGENEQFF.

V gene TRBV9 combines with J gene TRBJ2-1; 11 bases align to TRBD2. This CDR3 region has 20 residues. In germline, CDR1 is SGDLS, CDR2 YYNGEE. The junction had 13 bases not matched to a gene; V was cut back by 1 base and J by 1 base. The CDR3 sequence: CASSVSELTSGVTSYNEQFF. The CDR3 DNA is TGTGCCAGCAGCGTATCAGAATTGACTAGCGGGGTTACTTCCTACAATGAGCAGTTCTTC.

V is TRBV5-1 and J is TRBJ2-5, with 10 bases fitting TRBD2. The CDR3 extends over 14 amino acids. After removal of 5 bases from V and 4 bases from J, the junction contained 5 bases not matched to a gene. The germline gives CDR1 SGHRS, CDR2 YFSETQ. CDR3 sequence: CASSPAGGLETQYF. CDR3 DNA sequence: TGCGCCAGCAGTCCAGCGGGGGGGTTAGAGACCCAGTACTTC.

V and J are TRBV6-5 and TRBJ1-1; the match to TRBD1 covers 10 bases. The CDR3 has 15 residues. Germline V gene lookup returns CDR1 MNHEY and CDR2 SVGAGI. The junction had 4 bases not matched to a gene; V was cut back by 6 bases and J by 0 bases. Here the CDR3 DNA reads TGTGCCAGCAGGGGACAGGGGCAGATGAACACTGAAGCTTTCTTT. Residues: CASRGQGQMNTEAFF.

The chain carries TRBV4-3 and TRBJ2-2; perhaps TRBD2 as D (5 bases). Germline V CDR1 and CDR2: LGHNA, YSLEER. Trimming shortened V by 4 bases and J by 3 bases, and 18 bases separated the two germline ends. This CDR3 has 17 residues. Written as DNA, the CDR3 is TGCGCCAGCAGCCGCCTCAAAACCACCGGGGACACCGGGGAGCTGTTTTTT. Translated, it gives CASSRLKTTGDTGELFF.

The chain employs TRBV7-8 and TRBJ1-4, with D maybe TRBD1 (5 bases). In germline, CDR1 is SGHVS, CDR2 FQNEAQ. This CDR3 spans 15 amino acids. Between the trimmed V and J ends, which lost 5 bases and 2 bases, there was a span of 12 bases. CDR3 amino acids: CASSVAGRTNEKLFF. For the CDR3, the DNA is TGTGCCAGCAGCGTCGCAGGGAGGACTAATGAAAAACTGTTTTTT.

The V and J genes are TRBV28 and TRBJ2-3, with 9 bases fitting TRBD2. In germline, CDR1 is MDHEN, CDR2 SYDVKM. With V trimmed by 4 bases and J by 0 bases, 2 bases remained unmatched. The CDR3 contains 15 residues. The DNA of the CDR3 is TGTGCCAGCAGTTCCCTAGCGGGGAGCACAGATACGCAGTATTTT. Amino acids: CASSSLAGSTDTQYF. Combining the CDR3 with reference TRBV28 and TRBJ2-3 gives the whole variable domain DVKVTQSSRYLVKRTGEKVFLECVQDMDHENMFWYRQDPGLGLRLIYFSYDVKMKEKGDIPEGYSVSREKKERFSLILESASTNQTSMYLCASSSLAGSTDTQYFGPGTRLTVL.

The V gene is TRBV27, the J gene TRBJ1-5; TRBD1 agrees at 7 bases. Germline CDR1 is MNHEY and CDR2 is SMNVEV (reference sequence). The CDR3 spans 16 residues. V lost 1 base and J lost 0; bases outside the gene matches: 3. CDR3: CASSLYGTVSNQPQHF. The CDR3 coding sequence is TGTGCCAGCAGTTTATATGGGACAGTTAGCAATCAGCCCCAGCATTTT.

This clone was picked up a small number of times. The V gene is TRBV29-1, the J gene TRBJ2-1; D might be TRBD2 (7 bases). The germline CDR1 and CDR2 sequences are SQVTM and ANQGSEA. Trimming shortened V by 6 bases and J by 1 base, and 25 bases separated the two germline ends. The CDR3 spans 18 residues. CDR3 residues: CSVGGGATVYASYNEQFF. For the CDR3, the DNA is TGCAGCGTCGGAGGGGGGGCAACGGTCTATGCGTCCTACAATGAGCAGTTCTTC.

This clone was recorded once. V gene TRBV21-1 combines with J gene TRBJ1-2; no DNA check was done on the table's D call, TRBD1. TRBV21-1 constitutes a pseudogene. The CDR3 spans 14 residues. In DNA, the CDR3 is TGTGCCATATCCCGGGACAGGGAGATCTATGGCTACACCTTC. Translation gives CAISRDREIYGYTF.

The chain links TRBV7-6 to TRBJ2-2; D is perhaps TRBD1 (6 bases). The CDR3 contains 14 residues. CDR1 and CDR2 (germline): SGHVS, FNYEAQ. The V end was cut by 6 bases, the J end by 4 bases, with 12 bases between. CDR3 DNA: TGTGCCAGCAGGTCGGACAGAAGCACCGGGGAGCTGTTTTTT. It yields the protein CASRSDRSTGELFF.

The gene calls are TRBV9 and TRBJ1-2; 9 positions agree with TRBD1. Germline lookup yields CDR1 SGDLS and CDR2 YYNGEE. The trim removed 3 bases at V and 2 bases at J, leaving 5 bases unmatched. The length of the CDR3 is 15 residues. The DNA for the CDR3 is TGTGCCAGCAGCGCCGGGGACAGGGTAAACTATGGCTACACCTTC. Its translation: CASSAGDRVNYGYTF. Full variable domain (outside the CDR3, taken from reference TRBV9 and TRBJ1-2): DSGVTQTPKHLITATGQRVTLRCSPRSGDLSVYWYQQSLDQGLQFLIQYYNGEERAKGNILERFSAQQFPDLHSELNLSSLELGDSALYFCASSAGDRVNYGYTFGSGTRLTVV.

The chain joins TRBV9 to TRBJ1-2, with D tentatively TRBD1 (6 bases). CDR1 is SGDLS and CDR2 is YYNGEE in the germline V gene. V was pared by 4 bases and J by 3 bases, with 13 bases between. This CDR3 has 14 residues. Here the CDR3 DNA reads TGTGCCAGCAGCCCAGGGGAAGATGACTATGGCTACACCTTC. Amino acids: CASSPGEDDYGYTF.

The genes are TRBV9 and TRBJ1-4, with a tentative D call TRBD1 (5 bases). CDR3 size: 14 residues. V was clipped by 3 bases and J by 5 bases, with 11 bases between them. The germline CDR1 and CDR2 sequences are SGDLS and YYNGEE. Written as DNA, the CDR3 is TGTGCCAGCAGCGGGGGGGATGAGAATGAAAAACTGTTTTTT. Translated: CASSGGDENEKLFF.

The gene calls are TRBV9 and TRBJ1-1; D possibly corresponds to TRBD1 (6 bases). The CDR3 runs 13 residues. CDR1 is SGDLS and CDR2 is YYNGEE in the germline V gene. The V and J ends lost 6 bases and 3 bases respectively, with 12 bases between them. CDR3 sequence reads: CASILYRDTEAFF. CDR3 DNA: TGTGCCAGCATTCTCTACAGGGACACTGAAGCTTTCTTT.

This CDR3 is CASVTSTGTKEGTGELFF. DNA for the CDR3: TGTGCTAGTGTTACCTCAACCGGGACTAAGGAGGGCACCGGGGAGCTGTTTTTT. The genes are TRBV12-5 and TRBJ2-2; 7 nucleotides agree with TRBD2. V gave up 7 bases and J gave up 4 bases; unmatched junction bases: 18. CDR3 length: 18 residues. Germline assignment: CDR1 LGHNT and CDR2 FRNRAP.

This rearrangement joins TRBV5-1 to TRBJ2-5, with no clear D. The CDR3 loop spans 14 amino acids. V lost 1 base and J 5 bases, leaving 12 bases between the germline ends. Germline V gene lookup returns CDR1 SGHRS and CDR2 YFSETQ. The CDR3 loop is CASSLTGAGETQYF. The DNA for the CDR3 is TGCGCCAGCAGCTTGACTGGAGCTGGCGAGACCCAGTACTTC.

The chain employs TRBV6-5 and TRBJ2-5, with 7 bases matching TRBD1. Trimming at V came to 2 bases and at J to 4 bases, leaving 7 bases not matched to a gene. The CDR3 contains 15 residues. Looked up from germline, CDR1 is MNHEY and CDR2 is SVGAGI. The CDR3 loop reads CASSYDGQVPETQYF. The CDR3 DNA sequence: TGTGCCAGCAGTTACGACGGACAGGTTCCAGAGACCCAGTACTTC.

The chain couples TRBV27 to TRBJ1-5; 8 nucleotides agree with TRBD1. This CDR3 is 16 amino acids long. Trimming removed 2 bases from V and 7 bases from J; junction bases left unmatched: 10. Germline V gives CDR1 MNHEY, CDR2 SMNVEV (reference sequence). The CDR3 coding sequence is TGTGCCAGCAGTTTACAGGGGGCGGATTTCAACCAGCCCCAGCATTTT. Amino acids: CASSLQGADFNQPQHF.

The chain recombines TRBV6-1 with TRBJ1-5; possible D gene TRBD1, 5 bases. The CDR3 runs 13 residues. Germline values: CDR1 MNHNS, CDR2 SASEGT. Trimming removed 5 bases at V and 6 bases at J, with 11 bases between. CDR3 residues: CASSLPGGQPQHF. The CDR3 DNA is TGTGCCAGCAGTCTCCCGGGGGGTCAGCCCCAGCATTTT.

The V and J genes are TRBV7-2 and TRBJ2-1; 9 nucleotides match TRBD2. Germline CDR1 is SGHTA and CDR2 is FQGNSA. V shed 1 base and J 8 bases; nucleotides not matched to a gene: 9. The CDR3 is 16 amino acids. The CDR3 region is CASSLEAGGPKYEQFF. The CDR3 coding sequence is TGTGCCAGCAGCTTAGAGGCGGGGGGGCCTAAATATGAGCAGTTCTTC.

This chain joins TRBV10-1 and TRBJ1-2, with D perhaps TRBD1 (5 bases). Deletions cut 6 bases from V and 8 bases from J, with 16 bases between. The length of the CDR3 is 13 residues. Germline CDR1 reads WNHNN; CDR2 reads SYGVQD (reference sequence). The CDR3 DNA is TGCGCCAGCAGCCTGGACAAACAATACGGCTACACCTTC. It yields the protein CASSLDKQYGYTF.

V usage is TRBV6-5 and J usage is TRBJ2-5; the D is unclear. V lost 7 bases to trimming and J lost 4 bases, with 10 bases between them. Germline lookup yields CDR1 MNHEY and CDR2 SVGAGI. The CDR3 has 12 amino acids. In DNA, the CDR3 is TGTGCCAGCACCAGACTGGGAGAGACCCAGTACTTC. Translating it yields CASTRLGETQYF.

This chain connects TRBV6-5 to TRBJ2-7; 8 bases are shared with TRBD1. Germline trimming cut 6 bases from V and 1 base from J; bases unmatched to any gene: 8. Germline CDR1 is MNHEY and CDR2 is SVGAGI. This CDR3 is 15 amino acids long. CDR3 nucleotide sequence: TGTGCCAGCAGACCCGACAGGGGAGTTTCCTACGAGCAGTACTTC. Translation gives CASRPDRGVSYEQYF.

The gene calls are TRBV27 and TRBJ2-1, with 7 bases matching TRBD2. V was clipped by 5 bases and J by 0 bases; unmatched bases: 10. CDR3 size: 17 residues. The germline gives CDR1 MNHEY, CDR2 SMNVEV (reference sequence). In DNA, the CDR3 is TGTGCCAGCAGTCCCATTACTAGCGCTTTCTCCTACAATGAGCAGTTCTTC. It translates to CASSPITSAFSYNEQFF.

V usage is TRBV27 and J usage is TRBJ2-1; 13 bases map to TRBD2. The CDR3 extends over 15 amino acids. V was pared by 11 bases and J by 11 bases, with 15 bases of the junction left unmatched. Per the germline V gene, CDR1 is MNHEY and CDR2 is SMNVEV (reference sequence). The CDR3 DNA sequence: TGTGCCTCTACCCCCAGGACTAGCGGGGGTGGGAAGCAGTTCTTC. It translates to CASTPRTSGGGKQFF.

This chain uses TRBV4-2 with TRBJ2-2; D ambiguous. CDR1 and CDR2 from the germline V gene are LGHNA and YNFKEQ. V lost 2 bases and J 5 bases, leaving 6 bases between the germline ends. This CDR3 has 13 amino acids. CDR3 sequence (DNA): TGTGCCAGCAGCCAACTGGAGACCGGGGAGCTGTTTTTT. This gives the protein CASSQLETGELFF.

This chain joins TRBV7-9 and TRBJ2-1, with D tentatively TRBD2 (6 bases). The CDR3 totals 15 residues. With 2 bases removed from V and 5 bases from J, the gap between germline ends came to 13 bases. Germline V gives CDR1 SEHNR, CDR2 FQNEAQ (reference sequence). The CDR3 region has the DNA TGTGCCAGCAGCTTAATGGGTGCGGGGAACAATGAGCAGTTCTTC. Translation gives CASSLMGAGNNEQFF.